Below are 21 T cell receptor beta chains sequenced from a single sample in a study of identical twins. TCRdb reprocessed the 5' RACE reads with MiXCR, giving one entry per CDR3 protein. This table holds 400,000 to 550,000 distinct CDR3 sequences, around 15% found once. These data are also associated with another study on yellow fever vaccine responses in identical twins.

Sequencing was done on a sample of CD4+ T cells sorted from blood. These receptors all come from a woman under 30 in good health.

The chain carries TRBV18 and TRBJ2-1; D gene ambiguous. V was clipped by 0 bases and J by 5 bases, with 5 bases between them. Germline V CDR1 and CDR2: KGHSH, LQKENI. This CDR3 has 13 amino acids. CDR3 coding DNA: TGTGCCAGCTCACCACCGAACCACAATGAGCAGTTCTTC. This encodes CASSPPNHNEQFF.

The chain recombines TRBV20-1 with TRBJ2-3, with D tentatively TRBD1 or TRBD2 (5 bases each). V shed 5 bases and J shed 3 bases, with 18 bases lying between them. The length of the CDR3 is 15 residues. Germline V gene lookup returns CDR1 DFQATT and CDR2 SNEGSKA (reference sequence). Here the CDR3 reads CSAAGTPRKTDTQYF. The CDR3 DNA reads as TGCAGTGCTGCCGGGACGCCTAGAAAGACAGATACGCAGTATTTT.

This clonotype was detected only a few times. The chain combines TRBV18 with TRBJ1-5; the D gene is possibly TRBD1 (6 bases). The CDR3 consists of 17 residues. Germline loops: CDR1 KGHSH, CDR2 LQKENI. V lost 5 bases and J 1 base, leaving 18 bases between the germline ends. The CDR3 is CASSSELSGQSNQPQHF. CDR3 nucleotides: TGTGCCAGCTCATCGGAGTTGTCTGGACAGAGCAATCAGCCCCAGCATTTT. Full variable domain (missing parts from reference TRBV18 and TRBJ1-5): NAGVMQNPRHLVRRRGQEARLRCSPMKGHSHVYWYRQLPEEGLKFMVYLQKENIIDESGMPKERFSAEFPKEGPSILRIQQVVRGDSAAYFCASSSELSGQSNQPQHFGDGTRLSIL.

The chain is built from TRBV5-6 and TRBJ2-5, with 7 bases that match TRBD2. Losses at the gene ends were 0 bases for V and 4 bases for J; bases not matched to a gene: 3. In germline, CDR1 is SGHDT, CDR2 YYEEEE. The CDR3 is made up of 14 amino acids. This chain's CDR3 is CASSLVGGIETQYF. CDR3 coding DNA: TGTGCCAGCAGCTTGGTGGGAGGGATAGAGACCCAGTACTTC.

The V call is TRBV11-2, the J call TRBJ2-1, with 14 nucleotides matching TRBD2. J was trimmed by 9 bases and V by 1 base; bases with no gene match: 14. This CDR3 spans 19 amino acids. The germline V gene encodes CDR1 SGHAT and CDR2 FQNNGV. Here the CDR3 reads CASSLGTKRTSGGSGEQFF. CDR3 nucleotide sequence: TGTGCCAGCAGCTTAGGCACCAAACGGACTAGCGGGGGGAGCGGTGAGCAGTTCTTC.

There are a few counts of this clonotype. Here the CDR3 DNA reads TGCAGCGTTCTCTTGGGAGGGGAGACCCAGTACTTC. Translated, it gives CSVLLGGETQYF. The chain links TRBV29-1 to TRBJ2-5; 7 bases are shared with TRBD2. This CDR3 comprises 12 residues. With 5 bases clipped from V and 5 bases from J, the junction kept 5 bases outside the gene matches. CDR1 and CDR2 (germline): SQVTM, ANQGSEA.

This clonotype was observed a handful of times. This chain uses TRBV20-1 with TRBJ2-5; D gene ambiguous. The V end lost 5 bases, the J end lost 4 bases, and 8 bases lay between the germline ends. Germline V gives CDR1 DFQATT, CDR2 SNEGSKA (reference sequence). The CDR3 runs to 11 residues. The CDR3 is CSAPLLETQYF. The CDR3 DNA is TGCAGTGCTCCTCTCCTAGAGACCCAGTACTTC.

This clonotype was counted at least ten times. The chain couples TRBV5-1 to TRBJ1-2; D gene ambiguous. The germline gives CDR1 SGHRS, CDR2 YFSETQ. The CDR3 covers 13 residues. The V end was cut by 4 bases, the J end by 4 bases, with 11 bases between. The CDR3 spells CASSPDPGYGYTF. As DNA, the CDR3 is TGCGCCAGCAGCCCCGACCCTGGCTATGGCTACACCTTC.

A few counts support this clonotype. The chain uses TRBV29-1 and TRBJ2-2; 8 bases map to TRBD1. The CDR3 covers 15 residues. In germline, CDR1 is SQVTM, CDR2 ANQGSEA. Losses at the gene ends were 4 bases for V and 4 bases for J; bases not matched to a gene: 8. In nucleotides, the CDR3 is TGCAGCGTTGGTTCGAGGACAGGGTTCACCGGGGAGCTGTTTTTT. It specifies CSVGSRTGFTGELFF.

This clonotype showed up just a few times. The J gene is TRBJ1-5, the V gene TRBV20-1, with TRBD1 as a possible D gene (5 bases). In germline, CDR1 is DFQATT, CDR2 SNEGSKA (reference sequence). V lost 3 bases and J lost 0, with 18 bases in between. This CDR3 comprises 17 residues. CDR3 nucleotide sequence: TGCAGTGCTAGGATGAGATTGGGGGTTTTTAGCAATCAGCCCCAGCATTTT. It codes for CSARMRLGVFSNQPQHF.

The table lists this clonotype with a few counts. The chain employs TRBV20-1 and TRBJ1-1; maybe TRBD1 (5 bases). CDR3 length: 13 residues. Per the germline V gene, CDR1 is DFQATT and CDR2 is SNEGSKA (reference sequence). CDR3 nucleotides: TGCAGAGGGGCGGGCGCGGTGAACACTGAAGCTTTCTTT. It encodes CRGAGAVNTEAFF.

This clonotype came up many times. CDR3 in amino acids: CASSAEYEQYF. The CDR3 DNA is TGTGCCAGCAGTGCCGAATACGAGCAGTACTTC. The chain recombines TRBV2 with TRBJ2-7; D gene ambiguous. The CDR3 is 11 amino acids. Germline V lookup: CDR1 SNHLY, CDR2 FYNNEI. V lost 4 bases to trimming and J lost 4 bases, with 5 bases between them.

The table lists this clonotype with a few counts. The V gene is TRBV25-1, the J gene TRBJ1-6; 9 bases align to TRBD1. From germline, CDR1 is MGHDK and CDR2 SYGVNS. J gave up 5 bases and V 8 bases, and 7 bases lay outside the gene matches. The CDR3 loop spans 15 amino acids. The CDR3 sequence is CASGKQGADNSPLHF. The DNA for the CDR3 is TGTGCCAGCGGGAAACAGGGGGCGGATAATTCACCCCTCCACTTT.

Concerning this clonotype itself: No conserved phenylalanine or tryptophan ends this CDR3, so it is likely a read error. The chain recombines TRBV7-2 with TRBJ2-7; maybe TRBD1 (6 bases). Germline-derived CDR1 and CDR2 are SGHTA and FQGNSA. The V end lost 4 bases, the J end lost 6 bases, and 16 bases lay between the germline ends. The CDR3 is 14 residues long. The DNA of the CDR3 is TGTGCCAGCAGCTCGGGGACACTAGTTCGCGAGCAGTACCTC. As protein: CASSSGTLVREQYL.

This clonotype was seen a handful of times. This sequence joins TRBV7-2 and TRBJ2-1; 8 bases align to TRBD2. In germline, CDR1 is SGHTA, CDR2 FQGNSA. V dropped 2 bases and J dropped 0; count of bases not matched to a gene: 3. CDR3 length equals 16 residues. Here the CDR3 DNA reads TGTGCCAGCAGCTTAACGGGAGGGAGCTCCTACAATGAGCAGTTCTTC. Amino acids: CASSLTGGSSYNEQFF.

The table lists this clonotype with a few counts. The chain has TRBV5-1 and TRBJ2-1, with D perhaps TRBD1 (6 bases). V lost 0 bases, J lost 5 bases, and 6 bases lay in between. The CDR3 extends over 13 amino acids. Germline-derived CDR1 and CDR2 are SGHRS and YFSETQ. CDR3 residues: CASSLGQDNEQFF. CDR3 in DNA: TGCGCCAGCAGCTTGGGACAGGACAATGAGCAGTTCTTC.

The table lists this clonotype with a few counts. CDR3 residues: CASKAGGLATYNEQFF. CDR3 bases: TGTGCCAGCAAAGCCGGGGGACTAGCAACCTACAATGAGCAGTTCTTC. This chain joins TRBV6-1 and TRBJ2-1; TRBD2 aligns across 9 bases. After removal of 7 bases from V and 2 bases from J, the junction contained 9 bases not matched to a gene. This CDR3 spans 16 amino acids. Germline V gives CDR1 MNHNS, CDR2 SASEGT.

In its sample, this clonotype was seen a few times. This chain joins TRBV20-1 and TRBJ2-7; 8 bases are a match to TRBD1. The CDR3 sequence is 14 residues long. Trimming removed 6 bases from V and 2 bases from J; junction bases left unmatched: 9. The germline V gene has CDR1 DFQATT and CDR2 SNEGSKA (reference sequence). The CDR3 DNA reads as TGCAGTGCAGAACGGACAGGGATAACCTACGAGCAGTACTTC. Encoded protein: CSAERTGITYEQYF.

The chain is built from TRBV29-1 and TRBJ2-3; D perhaps matches TRBD1 (5 bases). The CDR3 has 13 residues. V gave up 7 bases and J gave up 0 bases, with 11 bases separating them. From germline, CDR1 is SQVTM and CDR2 ANQGSEA. The CDR3 spells CSADSPSTDTQYF. The DNA for the CDR3 is TGCAGCGCAGACAGTCCTAGCACAGATACGCAGTATTTT.

This clonotype was seen a few times. The chain has TRBV15 and TRBJ2-5; no definite D call. Germline V gene sequence: CDR1 LNHNV, CDR2 YYDKDF (reference sequence). Trimming took 0 bases from V and 7 from J, leaving 12 bases between them. CDR3 size: 14 residues. CDR3 sequence: CATSRDLPVGTQYF. CDR3 coding DNA: TGTGCCACCAGCAGAGATCTGCCAGTGGGGACCCAGTACTTC. Variable domain in full (rest from reference TRBV15 and TRBJ2-5): DAMVIQNPRYQVTQFGKPVTLSCSQTLNHNVMYWYQQKSSQAPKLLFHYYDKDFNNEADTPDNFQSRRPNTSFCFLDIRSPGLGDTAMYLCATSRDLPVGTQYFGPGTRLLVL.

The sample holds many counts of this clonotype. V gene TRBV4-3 combines with J gene TRBJ2-5; a weak D match, TRBD2 (5 bases). The CDR3 is 13 amino acids. The V gene's germline CDR1 is LGHNA and CDR2 YSLEER. V lost 0 bases and J lost 7, with 9 bases in between. CDR3 sequence (DNA): TGCGCCAGCAGCCAAGATAGGAGGACGACCCAGTACTTC. Protein sequence: CASSQDRRTTQYF.